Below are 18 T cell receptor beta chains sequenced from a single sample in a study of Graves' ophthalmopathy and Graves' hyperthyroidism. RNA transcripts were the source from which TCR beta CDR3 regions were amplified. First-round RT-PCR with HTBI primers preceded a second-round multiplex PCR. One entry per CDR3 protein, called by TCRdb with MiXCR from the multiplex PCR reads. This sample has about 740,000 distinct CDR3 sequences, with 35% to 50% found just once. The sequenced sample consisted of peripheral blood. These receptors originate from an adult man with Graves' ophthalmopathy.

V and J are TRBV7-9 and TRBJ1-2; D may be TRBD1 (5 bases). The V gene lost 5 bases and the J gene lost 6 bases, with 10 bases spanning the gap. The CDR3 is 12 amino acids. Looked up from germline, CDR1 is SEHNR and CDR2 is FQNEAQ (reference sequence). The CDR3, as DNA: TGTGCCAGCAGCCCGCCGGGGGATGGCTACACCTTC. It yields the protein CASSPPGDGYTF.

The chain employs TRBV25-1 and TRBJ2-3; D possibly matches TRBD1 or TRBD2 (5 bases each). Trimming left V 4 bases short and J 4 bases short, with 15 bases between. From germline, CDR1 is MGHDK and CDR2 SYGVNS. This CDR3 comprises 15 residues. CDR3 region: CASSAWPQGADTQYF. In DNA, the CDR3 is TGTGCCAGCAGTGCCTGGCCTCAGGGAGCAGATACGCAGTATTTT.

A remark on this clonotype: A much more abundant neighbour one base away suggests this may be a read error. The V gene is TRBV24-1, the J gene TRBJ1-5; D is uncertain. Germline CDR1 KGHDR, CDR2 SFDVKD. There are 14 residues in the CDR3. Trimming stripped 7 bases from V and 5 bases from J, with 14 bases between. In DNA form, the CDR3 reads TGTGCCACCAGCCCCCCCGGGAGGGATCAGCCCCAGCATTTT. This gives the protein CATSPPGRDQPQHF.

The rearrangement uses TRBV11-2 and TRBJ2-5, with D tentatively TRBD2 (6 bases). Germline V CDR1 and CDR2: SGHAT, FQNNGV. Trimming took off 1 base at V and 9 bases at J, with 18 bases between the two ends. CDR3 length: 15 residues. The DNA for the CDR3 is TGTGCCAGCAGCTTAGCGTGGGGGGAATACCAGCCCCAGTACTTC. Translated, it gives CASSLAWGEYQPQYF.

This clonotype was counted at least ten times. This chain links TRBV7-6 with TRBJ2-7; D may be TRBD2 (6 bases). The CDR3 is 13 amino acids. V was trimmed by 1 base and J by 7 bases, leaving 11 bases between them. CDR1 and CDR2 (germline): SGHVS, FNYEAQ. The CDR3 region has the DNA TGTGCCAGCAGCTTAGGTGGAGGGTGGGAGCAGTACTTC. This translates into CASSLGGGWEQYF.

The CDR3 DNA sequence: TGTGCCACCAGCATCCGGGACAGAAGTTACGAGCAGTACTTC. This codes for CATSIRDRSYEQYF. The rearrangement uses TRBV15 and TRBJ2-7; 7 bases map to TRBD1. The V gene end was trimmed by 4 bases and the J gene end by 4 bases; junction bases not matched to a gene: 7. Looked up from germline, CDR1 is LNHNV and CDR2 is YYDKDF (reference sequence). This CDR3 region has 14 residues.

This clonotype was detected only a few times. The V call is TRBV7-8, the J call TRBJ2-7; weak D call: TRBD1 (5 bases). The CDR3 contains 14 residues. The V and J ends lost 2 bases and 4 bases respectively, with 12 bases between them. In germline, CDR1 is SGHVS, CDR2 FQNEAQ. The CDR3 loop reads CASSLRQLGYEQYF. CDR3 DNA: TGTGCCAGCAGCTTAAGACAGCTGGGGTACGAGCAGTACTTC.

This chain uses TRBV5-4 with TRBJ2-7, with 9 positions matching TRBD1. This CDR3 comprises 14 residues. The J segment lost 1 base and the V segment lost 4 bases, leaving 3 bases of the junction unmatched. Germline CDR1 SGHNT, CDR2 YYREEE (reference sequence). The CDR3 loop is CASSTGGLSYEQYF. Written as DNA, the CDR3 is TGTGCCAGCAGCACAGGGGGCCTATCCTACGAGCAGTACTTC.

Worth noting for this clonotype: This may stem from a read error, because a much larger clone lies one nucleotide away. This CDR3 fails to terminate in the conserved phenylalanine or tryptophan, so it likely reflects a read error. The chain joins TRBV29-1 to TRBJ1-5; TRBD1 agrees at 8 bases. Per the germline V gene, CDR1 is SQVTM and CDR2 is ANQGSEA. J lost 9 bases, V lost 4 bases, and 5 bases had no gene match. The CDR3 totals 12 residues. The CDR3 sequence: CSVGQGASPQHL. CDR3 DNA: TGCAGCGTTGGTCAGGGGGCTTCGCCCCAGCATTTA.

Here the CDR3 reads CASSPRQGGNTEAFF. The CDR3 DNA is TGTGCCAGCAGCCCCCGCCAGGGAGGGAACACTGAAGCTTTCTTT. The chain uses TRBV7-9 and TRBJ1-1; a weak D match, TRBD1 (5 bases). Trimming removed 5 bases at V and 1 base at J, with 14 bases between. Germline CDR1 SEHNR, CDR2 FQNEAQ (reference sequence). The CDR3 length is 15 residues.

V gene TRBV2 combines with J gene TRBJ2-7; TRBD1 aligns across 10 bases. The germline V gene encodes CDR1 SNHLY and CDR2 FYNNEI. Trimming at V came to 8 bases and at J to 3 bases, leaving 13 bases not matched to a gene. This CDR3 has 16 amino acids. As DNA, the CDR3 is TGTGCCAGCGTTGAAGACCCGGGGGACAGGGGCTACGAGCAGTACTTC. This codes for CASVEDPGDRGYEQYF.

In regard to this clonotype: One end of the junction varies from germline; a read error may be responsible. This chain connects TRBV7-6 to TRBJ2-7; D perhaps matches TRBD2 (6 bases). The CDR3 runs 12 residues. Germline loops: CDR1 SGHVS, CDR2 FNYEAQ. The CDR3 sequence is CASSAGMGEQYF. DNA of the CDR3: TGTGCTAGCAGCGCGGGGATGGGCGAGCAGTACTTC.

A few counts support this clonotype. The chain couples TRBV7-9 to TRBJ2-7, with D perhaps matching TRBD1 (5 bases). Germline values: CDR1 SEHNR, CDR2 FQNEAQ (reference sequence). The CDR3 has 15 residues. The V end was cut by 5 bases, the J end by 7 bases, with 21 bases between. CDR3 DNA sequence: TGTGCCAGCAGCCCGAGGTACTCTGGGGCTGGAGAGCAGTACTTC. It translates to CASSPRYSGAGEQYF.

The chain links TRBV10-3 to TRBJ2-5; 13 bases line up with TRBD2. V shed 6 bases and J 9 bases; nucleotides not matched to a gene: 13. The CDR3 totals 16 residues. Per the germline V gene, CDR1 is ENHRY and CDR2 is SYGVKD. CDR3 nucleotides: TGTGCCATCAGCGTCGATGGACTAGCGGGAGATCATGCCCAGTACTTC. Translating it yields CAISVDGLAGDHAQYF.

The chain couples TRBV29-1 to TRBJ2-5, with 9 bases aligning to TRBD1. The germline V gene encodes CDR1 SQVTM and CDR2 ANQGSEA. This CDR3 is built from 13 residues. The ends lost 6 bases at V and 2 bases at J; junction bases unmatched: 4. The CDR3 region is CSVGDRDQETQYF. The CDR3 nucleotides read TGCAGCGTGGGGGACAGGGATCAAGAGACCCAGTACTTC.

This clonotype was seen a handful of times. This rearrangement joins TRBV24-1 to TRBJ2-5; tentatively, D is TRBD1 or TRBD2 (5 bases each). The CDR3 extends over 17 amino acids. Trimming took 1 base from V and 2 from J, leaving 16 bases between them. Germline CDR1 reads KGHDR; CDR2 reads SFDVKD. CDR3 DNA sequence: TGTGCCACCAGTGATTTCGGGGCAGGAGAAAGTCAAGAGACCCAGTACTTC. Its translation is CATSDFGAGESQETQYF.

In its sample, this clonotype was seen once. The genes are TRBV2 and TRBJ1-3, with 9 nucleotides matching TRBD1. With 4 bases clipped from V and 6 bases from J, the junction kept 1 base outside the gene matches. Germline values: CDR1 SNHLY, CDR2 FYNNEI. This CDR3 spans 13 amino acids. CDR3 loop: CASSGDRVNTIYF. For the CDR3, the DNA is TGTGCCAGCAGTGGGGACAGGGTAAACACCATATATTTT.

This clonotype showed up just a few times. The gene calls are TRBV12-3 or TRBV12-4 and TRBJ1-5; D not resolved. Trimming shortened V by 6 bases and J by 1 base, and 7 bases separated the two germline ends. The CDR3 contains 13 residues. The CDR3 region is CASRDDSNQPQHF. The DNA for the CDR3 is TGTGCCAGCAGAGACGACAGCAATCAGCCCCAGCATTTT.